This passage covers 17 T cell receptor beta chains from one sample sequenced in a study of OX40 agonist ivuxolimab in advanced cancers. Repertoires were generated with immunoSEQ multiplex PCR, while TCRdb's copy carries only in-frame clones and drops some. The data hold nearly 80,000 clones, with about 83% observed a single time. The sequencing here drew on CD4+ or CD8+ T cells sorted from blood, taken in a trial of the OX40 agonist ivuxolimab. Source of these receptors: an adult with an advanced solid tumor such as melanoma, head and neck, liver or kidney cancer.

The chain is built from TRBV4-1 and TRBJ2-7; TRBD1 agrees at 8 bases. CDR3 length: 15 residues. Germline V gives CDR1 MGHRA, CDR2 YSYEKL. V dropped 1 base and J dropped 1; count of bases not matched to a gene: 3. The CDR3 is CASSQGGQGSYEQYF. The CDR3 region has the DNA TGCGCCAGCAGCCAAGGCGGACAGGGATCCTACGAGCAGTACTTC.

The V call is TRBV4-1, the J call TRBJ2-7; 11 bases align to TRBD2. The CDR3 has 16 amino acids. From germline, CDR1 is MGHRA and CDR2 YSYEKL. The V segment lost 2 bases and the J segment 7 bases; nucleotides outside the gene matches: 10. As DNA, the CDR3 is TGCGCCAGCAGCCAAATTGTTAGCGGGAGGGAGTGGGAGCAGTACTTC. It encodes CASSQIVSGREWEQYF.

The chain has TRBV7-2 and TRBJ2-5; 8 nucleotides align to TRBD2. CDR3 size: 16 residues. V shed 6 bases, J shed 1 base, and the junction held 10 bases outside the gene matches. The V gene's germline CDR1 is SGHTA and CDR2 FQGNSA. CDR3: CASSINQRGPQETQYF. In DNA form, the CDR3 reads TGTGCCAGCAGTATAAACCAGCGGGGGCCCCAAGAGACCCAGTACTTC.

The chain couples TRBV15 to TRBJ2-1; 9 nucleotides agree with TRBD2. The CDR3 sequence is 16 residues long. The germline V gene encodes CDR1 LNHNV and CDR2 YYDKDF (reference sequence). V lost 5 bases and J lost 7; bases outside the gene matches: 12. The chain's CDR3 is CATSRGPAGGSNEQFF. For the CDR3, the DNA is TGTGCCACCAGCCGAGGGCCAGCGGGAGGTAGTAATGAGCAGTTCTTC.

CDR3 coding DNA: TGTGCCAGCACCGGGACTTCTAACTATGGCTACACCTTC. Translation gives CASTGTSNYGYTF. The V call is TRBV21-1, the J call TRBJ1-2. TRBV21-1 is marked as a pseudogene. This CDR3 is built from 13 residues.

This clone was counted once. The chain employs TRBV2 and TRBJ1-4, with 11 bases matching TRBD1. This CDR3 is built from 15 residues. The ends lost 6 bases at V and 6 bases at J; junction bases unmatched: 6. Per germline, CDR1 SNHLY and CDR2 FYNNEI. The CDR3 reads CASSAGQGAHEKLFF. The CDR3 DNA sequence: TGTGCCAGCAGCGCTGGACAGGGGGCGCATGAAAAACTGTTTTTT. Full variable domain (missing parts from reference TRBV2 and TRBJ1-4): EPEVTQTPSHQVTQMGQEVILRCVPISNHLYFYWYRQILGQKVEFLVSFYNNEISEKSEIFDDQFSVERPDGSNFTLKIRSTKLEDSAMYFCASSAGQGAHEKLFFGSGTQLSVL.

This clone showed up just once. This sequence joins TRBV7-2 and TRBJ2-2; D is uncertain. There are 14 residues in the CDR3. CDR1 and CDR2 from the germline V gene are SGHTA and FQGNSA. Between the trimmed V and J ends, which lost 2 bases and 2 bases, there was a span of 6 bases. The CDR3 loop reads CASSLNHNTGELFF. CDR3 nucleotide sequence: TGTGCCAGCAGCTTAAACCATAACACCGGGGAGCTGTTTTTT.

The rearrangement joins TRBV7-2 to TRBJ2-5, with a possible D match to TRBD2 (6 bases). The CDR3 totals 15 residues. CDR1 SGHTA and CDR2 FQGNSA come from the germline V gene. The V gene lost 3 bases and the J gene lost 2 bases, with 13 bases spanning the gap. In DNA form, the CDR3 reads TGTGCCAGCAGCTTGAACAGCGGGCGGCAAGAGACCCAGTACTTC. Translated, it gives CASSLNSGRQETQYF.

As regards this clone: One junction end disagrees with the germline gene, perhaps due to a read error. The gene calls are TRBV27 and TRBJ2-3; 13 bases match TRBD2. CDR1 is MNHEY and CDR2 is SMNVEV in the germline V gene (reference sequence). CDR3 length: 15 amino acids. As DNA, the CDR3 is TGTGCCAGCAGTTTATCTTGGACTAGCGGGGGAGAACGGGATTTT. It encodes CASSLSWTSGGERDF.

The chain employs TRBV21-1 and TRBJ2-1; the table's TRBD2 call for D was not verified on the DNA. TRBV21-1 counts as a pseudogene. The CDR3 is made up of 14 amino acids. CDR3 region: CASSKAGSGNEQFF. The DNA for the CDR3 is TGTGCCAGCAGCAAAGCGGGTAGCGGGAATGAGCAGTTCTTC.

The gene calls are TRBV19 and TRBJ2-1, with TRBD2 as a possible D gene (5 bases). This CDR3 has 15 residues. Germline V gene lookup returns CDR1 LNHDA and CDR2 SQIVND (reference sequence). Between the trimmed V and J ends, which lost 0 bases and 4 bases, there was a span of 10 bases. In DNA, the CDR3 is TGTGCCAGTAGTATAGATCTAGGGAGTTACAATGAGCAGTTCTTC. This gives the protein CASSIDLGSYNEQFF.

This chain joins TRBV28 and TRBJ1-5; tentatively, D is TRBD1 (6 bases). V lost 6 bases, J lost 6 bases, and 15 bases lay in between. The CDR3 is 14 amino acids. The germline gives CDR1 MDHEN, CDR2 SYDVKM. CDR3 sequence reads: CASSSPGEGQPQHF. CDR3 DNA: TGTGCCAGCAGCTCCCCAGGGGAGGGTCAGCCCCAGCATTTT. Supplemented by reference TRBV28 and TRBJ1-5, the full variable domain reads DVKVTQSSRYLVKRTGEKVFLECVQDMDHENMFWYRQDPGLGLRLIYFSYDVKMKEKGDIPEGYSVSREKKERFSLILESASTNQTSMYLCASSSPGEGQPQHFGDGTRLSIL.

The rearrangement links TRBV27 to TRBJ1-1, with a tentative D call TRBD1 (6 bases). The V and J ends lost 6 bases and 5 bases respectively, with 13 bases between them. The CDR3 has 13 residues. Germline values: CDR1 MNHEY, CDR2 SMNVEV (reference sequence). The chain's CDR3 is CASSWTDGTEAFF. CDR3 DNA: TGTGCCAGCAGCTGGACAGACGGTACTGAAGCTTTCTTT.

The gene calls are TRBV6-9 and TRBJ2-3; D remains ambiguous. Looked up from germline, CDR1 is MNHGY and CDR2 is SVAAGI. The CDR3 contains 11 residues. CDR3 nucleotides: TGTGGTTCCGCGGAGACAGATACGCAGTATTTT. Protein product: CGSAETDTQYF.

This chain joins TRBV15 and TRBJ2-6, with D unclear. CDR1 LNHNV and CDR2 YYDKDF come from the germline V gene (reference sequence). V was clipped by 0 bases and J by 0 bases, with 6 bases between them. The CDR3 has 16 residues. For the CDR3, the DNA is TGTGCCACCAGCAGAGATCAGGCCTCTGGGGCCAACGTCCTGACTTTC. Protein sequence: CATSRDQASGANVLTF.

J is TRBJ2-5 and V is TRBV7-2, with TRBD1 matching 7 bases. Germline CDR1 is SGHTA and CDR2 is FQGNSA. V was clipped by 3 bases and J by 4 bases; unmatched bases: 2. The CDR3 contains 13 residues. This CDR3 reads CASSFPGGETQYF. Written as DNA, the CDR3 is TGTGCCAGCAGCTTTCCAGGGGGAGAGACCCAGTACTTC.

The chain has TRBV11-2 and TRBJ2-1; 12 bases map to TRBD2. The germline CDR1 and CDR2 sequences are SGHAT and FQNNGV. The CDR3 is made up of 16 amino acids. With V trimmed by 6 bases and J by 0 bases, 3 bases remained unmatched. The CDR3 loop is CASSRTSGNSYNEQFF. CDR3 in DNA: TGTGCCAGCAGTCGGACTAGCGGGAACTCCTACAATGAGCAGTTCTTC.